The clone carrying this T cell receptor beta chain was observed many times. What it binds is unknown. The data derive from a study of spatial heterogeneity in lung cancer. Specified time point: sample taken at primary tumor resection. Individual TCR cDNA molecules each bore their own unique molecular identifier. TCRdb redid the calling of the 5' RACE reads with MiXCR, one entry per CDR3 protein. The sample lists more than 10,000 distinct CDR3 sequences, around 5% occurring once. Study observations and caveats: It was found that expanded intratumoral alpha and beta TCR counts tracked tumor mutation counts.

Sample: lung tumor tissue, taken at surgery. The receptor was derived from a male donor with early-stage non-small cell lung cancer.

Here the CDR3 reads CASSPTQGLAGVHEQFF. The CDR3 DNA reads as TGTGCCAGCAGCCCGACCCAAGGACTAGCGGGAGTCCATGAGCAGTTCTTC. This chain links TRBV6-6 with TRBJ2-1, with 13 bases matching TRBD2. This CDR3 is 17 amino acids long. V was pared by 6 bases and J by 8 bases, with 13 bases of the junction left unmatched. CDR1 MNHNY and CDR2 SVGAGI come from the germline V gene (reference sequence).